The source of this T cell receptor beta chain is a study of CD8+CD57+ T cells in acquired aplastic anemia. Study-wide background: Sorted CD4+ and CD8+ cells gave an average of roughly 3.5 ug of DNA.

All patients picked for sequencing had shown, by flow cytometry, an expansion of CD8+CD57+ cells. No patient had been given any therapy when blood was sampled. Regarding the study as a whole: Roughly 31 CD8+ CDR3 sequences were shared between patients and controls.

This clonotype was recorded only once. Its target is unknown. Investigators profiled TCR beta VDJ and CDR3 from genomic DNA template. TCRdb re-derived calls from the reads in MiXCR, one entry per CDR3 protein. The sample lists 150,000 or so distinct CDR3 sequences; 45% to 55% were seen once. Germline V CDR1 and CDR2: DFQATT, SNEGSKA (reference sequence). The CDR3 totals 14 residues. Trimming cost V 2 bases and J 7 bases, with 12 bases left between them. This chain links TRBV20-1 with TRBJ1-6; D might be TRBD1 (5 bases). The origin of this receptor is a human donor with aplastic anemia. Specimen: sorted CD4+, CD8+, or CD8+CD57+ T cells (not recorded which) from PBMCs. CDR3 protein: CSARSGRENSPLHF. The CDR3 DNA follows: TGCAGTGCTAGAAGCGGCAGGGAGAATTCACCCCTCCACTTT.